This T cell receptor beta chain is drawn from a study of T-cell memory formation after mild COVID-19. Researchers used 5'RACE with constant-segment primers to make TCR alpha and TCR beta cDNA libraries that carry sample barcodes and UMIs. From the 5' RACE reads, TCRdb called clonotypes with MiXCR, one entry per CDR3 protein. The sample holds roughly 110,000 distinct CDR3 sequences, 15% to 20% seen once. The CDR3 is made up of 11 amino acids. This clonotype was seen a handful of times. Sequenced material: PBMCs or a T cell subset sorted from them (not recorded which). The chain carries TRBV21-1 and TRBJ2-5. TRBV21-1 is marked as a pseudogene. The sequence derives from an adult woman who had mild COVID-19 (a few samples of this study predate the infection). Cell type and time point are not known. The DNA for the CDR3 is TGTGCCAGCAGCCTCAAAGTTCACAAGTACTTC. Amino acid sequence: CASSLKVHKYF.